The entry below gives a single TCR beta chain sequence along with its context. These data originate in a study of blood T cells in healthy people across ages. Germline V gene data show CDR1 as SQVTM and CDR2 as ANQGSEA. CDR3 length equals 17 residues. V was pared by 6 bases and J by 4 bases, with 12 bases of the junction left unmatched. The extraction recovered at least 5.5 micrograms of total RNA per sample. A second 7 to 11 cycle PCR used barcoded and J-beta primers. TCRdb passed the 5' RACE reads through MiXCR, listing each CDR3 protein once. The sample includes about 680,000 distinct CDR3 sequences, approximately 50% of them seen just once.

The chain recombines TRBV29-1 with TRBJ2-1, with 13 bases lining up with TRBD2. This TCR was sampled from a woman in her fifties or sixties in good health. The specimen sequenced was blood. CDR3 nucleotides: TGCAGCGTGATTACAACCGGGACTAGCGGGAATTACAATGAGCAGTTCTTC. Protein product: CSVITTGTSGNYNEQFF.